This T cell receptor (beta chain) was sequenced during a study of CD8+CD57+ T cells in acquired aplastic anemia. By flow cytometry, patients selected for sequencing had shown an expansion of CD8+CD57+ cells. Researchers used genomic DNA as the template to profile TCR beta VDJ and CDR3. TCRdb called the reads again in MiXCR, with one record for every CDR3 protein. This table holds approximately 250,000 distinct CDR3 sequences, 82% found once. Sequenced sample: sorted CD4+, CD8+, or CD8+CD57+ T cells (not recorded which) from PBMCs. This receptor was taken from a human donor with aplastic anemia.

The CDR3 nucleotides read TGTGCCAGTAGCATCTGGGGGGGCGGGTGTAATGAGCAGTTCTTC. Encoded protein: CASSIWGGGCNEQFF. The chain links TRBV19 to TRBJ2-1, with D maybe TRBD2 (7 bases). CDR1 and CDR2 from the germline V gene are LNHDA and SQIVND (reference sequence). The CDR3 loop spans 15 amino acids. Trimming cost V 6 bases and J 7 bases, with 19 bases left between them. Using reference TRBV19 and TRBJ2-1 for the parts outside the CDR3, the full variable domain is DGGITQSPKYLFRKEGQNVTLSCEQNLNHDAMYWYRQDPGQGLRLIYYSQIVNDFQKGDIAEGYSVSREKKESFPLTVTSAQKNPTAFYLCASSIWGGGCNEQFFGPGTRLTVL.